This T cell receptor (beta chain) is from a study of T cells after yellow fever vaccination. The CDR3 length is 15 residues. Germline CDR1 is SGHRS and CDR2 is YFSETQ. Unmatched junction bases numbered 8, after V lost 1 base and J lost 5 bases. Production of TCR cDNA was by 5'RACE template switching, which also added a universal primer site and UMIs. One entry per CDR3 protein results from TCRdb running MiXCR on the 5' RACE reads. The table records 500,000 to 650,000 distinct CDR3 sequences, 12% of them present only once. Specimen: PBMCs, collected on the day of the yellow fever booster vaccination. The V and J genes are TRBV5-1 and TRBJ2-7; the match to TRBD1 covers 8 bases. This clonotype originated in a man aged 25-45 years who received the YFV17D yellow fever vaccine. The CDR3: CASSLSAQGADEQYF. The DNA of the CDR3 is TGCGCCAGCAGCTTGTCCGCGCAGGGGGCGGACGAGCAGTACTTC.